This T cell receptor beta chain was sequenced during a study of T cell repertoires in ileal Crohn's disease (dated by TCRdb to about 2019). Study-level background: Median disease duration was roughly 8.2 years, and about 40% of patients were identified as active smokers at the time of surgery. All patients had surgery for a complication: stricturing disease in roughly 61% and penetrating disease in about 39%. About half of the patients received postoperative therapy: about a dozen received thiopurines and about 19 received anti-TNF agents. Neoterminal ileum biopsies obtained at postoperative colonoscopy were designated as M6 samples. TCR repertoire analysis was performed in 45 to 65 Crohn's disease patients drawn from a prospective multicentre cohort. The study was conducted in parallel with a multicentre cohort that was designed to identify predictors of early endoscopic recurrence following ileocolonic resection. A Rutgeerts score higher than i0 was the definition used for endoscopic postoperative recurrence. A total of some 170 mucosal samples from approximately 57 patients were sequenced, with samples obtained at several locations on the surgical specimen and at postoperative endoscopy. Overall study outcomes, separate from this receptor: Patients who were active smokers at surgery had a significantly higher proportion of clonal expansions than non-smokers (about 25% vs 20%, p=0.02). Mucosal CD4 and CD8 T cells were sorted and sequenced only in a subgroup of patients, the size of which was not stated. The timing of postoperative endoscopy varied within the first year after surgery, and the median delay was around 6.9 months. Higher high-frequency clone percentages at surgery were associated with endoscopic recurrence; all patients with clonality above 26.8% (18/57) had recurrence. Sorted CD8 T cells carried more high-frequency clones than CD4 T cells, suggesting mucosal expansions were mainly CD8.

On this clone itself: Its antigen target is currently unknown. Base qualities are not recorded, but no much larger clone differs from it by a single base.

For commercial TCRB immunosequencing, about 500 nanograms of biopsy DNA were submitted for each sample. CDR3 regions were amplified from genomic DNA by Adaptive Biotechnology using a two-step, amplification bias-controlled multiplex PCR. Primers covering every V and J gene segment were used in the first PCR, while barcodes and Illumina adapters were added in the second PCR. CDR3 libraries were sequenced on an Illumina instrument. On the study's bioinformatics: Vendor-provided pipelines were combined with custom analysis of raw data in R/Bioconductor under R version 3.3.0. Clonality, which ranges from 0 to 1, was calculated as the inverse of the normalised Shannon entropy across all productive clones. High-frequency clones were defined as the share of the repertoire taken up by the top 100 clones, keeping only clones that passed a 95% confidence test. The Simpson index measured repertoire diversity, and the Morisita-Horn index measured overlap between samples. As stored in TCRdb, this immuneACCESS dataset retains in-frame rearrangements with V and J assigned. A fraction of the clones does not appear; measured against another copy, unresolved V genes explain less than half of the discrepancy, and the remainder lacks a known reason. That table supplies the V and J calls and clone size; D and trimming were determined from the DNA. Across this sample there are 9,000 to 13,000 clones, with around 75% seen only once. The biggest ten clones account for roughly an eighth of the sample.

Deletion took 3 bases off V and 4 bases off J, with a span of 7 bases between the germline ends. The germline V gene (reference sequence) gives CDR1 as SGHNT and CDR2 as YYREEE. The CDR3 holds 12 amino acids from the cysteine to the phenylalanine. The read is trimmed to its CDR3 DNA, 36 bases read in frame from base 1. The time point label on this specimen signifies: neoterminal ileum biopsy at postoperative endoscopy, about 6 months after surgery. Adults with ileal or ileocolonic Crohn's disease for whom ileocolonic resection was indicated were considered eligible. Before DNA extraction, whole ileal mucosal biopsies were kept frozen at -80 degrees C. A TRizol-based method was used to extract genomic DNA from the frozen whole biopsies, and the DNA was quantified with a NanoDrop 2000 spectrophotometer.

The source material was ileal tissue. The V gene is TRBV5-4 and the J gene is TRBJ1-1; the D gene cannot be resolved reliably. This clonotype originated in an adult with Crohn's disease. The CDR3 protein: CASSSESTEAFF. The DNA is as follows: TGTGCCAGCAGCTCGGAGAGCACTGAAGCTTTCTTT. With all but the CDR3 taken from the reference TRBV5-4 and TRBJ1-1 genes, the full variable domain is: ETGVTQSPTHLIKTRGQQVTLRCSSQSGHNTVSWYQQALGQGPQFIFQYYREEENGRGNFPPRFSGLQFPNYSSELNVNALELDDSALYLCASSSESTEAFFGQGTRLTVV.